The 21 T cell receptor beta chains reported below all come from one sample, sequenced in a study of blood T cells in healthy people across ages. The authors ran a second PCR of about 7 to 11 cycles using a sample-barcoded 5' primer and a J-beta primer mix. TCRdb re-called the 5' RACE reads with MiXCR, one entry per CDR3 protein. The sample lists fewer than 600,000 distinct CDR3 sequences, roughly a quarter seen once, with approximately 3.6% in the top ten. A further study also used this sample, focusing on T cells of mothers and their children.

The sequenced sample was blood. The receptors were gathered from a boy younger than 10 in good health.

This chain joins TRBV6-1 and TRBJ2-1; D is unclear. The CDR3 is made up of 18 amino acids. Trimming shortened V by 0 bases and J by 5 bases, and 20 bases separated the two germline ends. CDR1 is MNHNS, CDR2 SASEGT, per germline. The CDR3 sequence: CASSEAVMTLDLNNEQFF. The CDR3 DNA sequence: TGTGCCAGCAGTGAAGCCGTGATGACCCTAGACCTAAACAATGAGCAGTTCTTC.

The chain joins TRBV5-1 to TRBJ1-6, with no clear D. Germline V gene data show CDR1 as SGHRS and CDR2 as YFSETQ. The CDR3 covers 15 residues. V lost 4 bases and J 9 bases, leaving 17 bases between the germline ends. The CDR3 DNA reads as TGCGCCAGCAGCCCGGTTTTAGTAAGTTCTTCACCCCTCCACTTT. Encoded protein: CASSPVLVSSSPLHF.

The chain links TRBV12-3 or TRBV12-4 to TRBJ2-5, with D perhaps matching TRBD1 (6 bases). The CDR3 totals 14 residues. The V gene lost 3 bases and the J gene lost 5 bases, with 13 bases spanning the gap. The CDR3 region is CASSLRQGSETQYF. The CDR3 DNA sequence: TGTGCCAGCAGTTTGCGGCAGGGGAGTGAGACCCAGTACTTC.

V and J are TRBV27 and TRBJ1-5, with D possibly being TRBD1 (6 bases). The CDR3 is 15 amino acids. CDR1 is MNHEY, CDR2 SMNVEV, per germline (reference sequence). Trimming took 5 bases from V and 2 from J, leaving 13 bases between them. CDR3 region: CASSLTGRGNQPQHF. DNA of the CDR3: TGTGCCAGCAGTCTCACAGGGAGGGGCAATCAGCCCCAGCATTTT.

This clonotype was counted between two and nine times. The chain carries TRBV15 and TRBJ1-2; D not certain. V lost 9 bases to trimming and J lost 8 bases, with 16 bases between them. This CDR3 has 12 residues. Germline V gene data show CDR1 as LNHNV and CDR2 as YYDKDF (reference sequence). The CDR3 spells CATGLRAEGYTF. CDR3 DNA: TGTGCCACTGGCTTGAGGGCGGAGGGCTACACCTTC.

V gene TRBV27 combines with J gene TRBJ1-1; D remains unclear. Germline V CDR1 and CDR2: MNHEY, SMNVEV (reference sequence). Trimming took off 4 bases at V and 7 bases at J, with 16 bases between the two ends. The CDR3 is 14 residues long. The CDR3 sequence: CASSSTVRRVEAFF. The CDR3 nucleotides read TGTGCCAGCAGTTCTACGGTGCGGAGGGTTGAAGCTTTCTTT.

The chain is built from TRBV5-1 and TRBJ2-7; 11 bases agree with TRBD1. Germline-derived CDR1 and CDR2 are SGHRS and YFSETQ. The junction had 2 bases not matched to a gene; V was cut back by 7 bases and J by 2 bases. This CDR3 spans 13 amino acids. The CDR3 nucleotides read TGCGCCAGCGGACAGGGGGCAGCCTACGAGCAGTACTTC. Residues: CASGQGAAYEQYF.

The J gene is TRBJ2-5, the V gene TRBV10-2, with D possibly TRBD2 on 5 matching bases. The CDR3 extends over 12 amino acids. Trimming cost V 7 bases and J 5 bases, with 11 bases left between them. Germline lookup yields CDR1 WSHSY and CDR2 SAAADI. CDR3 region: CASTGDGETQYF. The CDR3 coding sequence is TGCGCCAGCACCGGGGATGGGGAGACCCAGTACTTC.

The rearrangement links TRBV5-1 to TRBJ1-3, with unresolved D. There are 18 residues in the CDR3. Trimming removed 3 bases from V and 0 bases from J, with 19 bases in between. CDR1 and CDR2 (germline): SGHRS, YFSETQ. The CDR3 bases are TGCGCCAGCAGCTCTATGACGCTTGAAGGGAGCTCTGGAAACACCATATATTTT. Translating it yields CASSSMTLEGSSGNTIYF.

V gene TRBV27 combines with J gene TRBJ1-2; TRBD1 aligns across 8 bases. Germline CDR1 reads MNHEY; CDR2 reads SMNVEV (reference sequence). The V segment lost 5 bases and the J segment 2 bases; nucleotides outside the gene matches: 7. This CDR3 contains 15 residues. Here the CDR3 DNA reads TGTGCCAGCAGTCCAGCAGGGGGCCGGAACTATGGCTACACCTTC. Its translation is CASSPAGGRNYGYTF.

The chain uses TRBV7-2 and TRBJ2-2; a weak D match, TRBD2 (5 bases). CDR3 length: 16 amino acids. Between the trimmed V and J ends, which lost 5 bases and 4 bases, there was a span of 17 bases. Germline V gene data show CDR1 as SGHTA and CDR2 as FQGNSA. The CDR3 nucleotides read TGTGCCAGCAGCCAAAGACGCGGGCTGGGCACCGGGGAGCTGTTTTTT. It is translated as CASSQRRGLGTGELFF.

In this sample, this clonotype turned up a few times. The rearrangement uses TRBV29-1 and TRBJ2-5, with TRBD2 matching 7 bases. The last part of the DNA fits TRBJ2-1 better; the J call may be wrong. CDR3 length: 12 residues. Germline-derived CDR1 and CDR2 are SQVTM and ANQGSEA. The CDR3 protein is CSVWGGNNEQFF. In nucleotides, the CDR3 is TGCAGCGTTTGGGGGGGAAACAATGAGCAGTTCTTC.

The gene calls are TRBV5-6 and TRBJ2-2; 9 bases fit TRBD2. The CDR3 extends over 16 amino acids. The V segment lost 3 bases and the J segment 4 bases; nucleotides outside the gene matches: 7. Germline CDR1 reads SGHDT; CDR2 reads YYEEEE. The CDR3 here is CASSSGLATLTGELFF. CDR3 nucleotide sequence: TGTGCCAGCAGCTCGGGACTAGCAACACTCACCGGGGAGCTGTTTTTT.

J is TRBJ2-3 and V is TRBV12-3 or TRBV12-4, with TRBD2 matching 15 bases. The CDR3 sequence is 18 residues long. With 5 bases clipped from V and 3 bases from J, the junction kept 9 bases outside the gene matches. The chain's CDR3 is CASSIGTSGRRWTDTQYF. CDR3 coding DNA: TGTGCCAGCAGTATTGGGACTAGCGGGAGGAGGTGGACAGATACGCAGTATTTT.

This clonotype occurred a few times. The chain uses TRBV29-1 and TRBJ1-4, with D possibly TRBD1 on 5 matching bases. Germline loops: CDR1 SQVTM, CDR2 ANQGSEA. V lost 3 bases and J lost 8, with 13 bases in between. The CDR3 consists of 13 residues. The CDR3 loop is CSVEKQGGEKLFF. In nucleotides, the CDR3 is TGCAGCGTTGAGAAGCAGGGTGGGGAAAAACTGTTTTTT.

The chain joins TRBV7-2 to TRBJ2-3; D unclear. Looked up from germline, CDR1 is SGHTA and CDR2 is FQGNSA. This CDR3 contains 15 residues. V lost 2 bases, J lost 2 bases, and 11 bases lay in between. CDR3 in amino acids: CASSLMYGITDTQYF. CDR3 nucleotide sequence: TGTGCCAGCAGCTTAATGTATGGAATCACAGATACGCAGTATTTT.

This chain joins TRBV5-1 and TRBJ2-1, with D possibly TRBD2 on 5 matching bases. Germline V gene sequence: CDR1 SGHRS, CDR2 YFSETQ. Trimming cost V 0 bases and J 6 bases, with 10 bases left between them. CDR3 length: 14 residues. The CDR3 DNA sequence: TGCGCCAGCAGCTTGGTACTAGGGATCAATGAGCAGTTCTTC. It specifies CASSLVLGINEQFF.

This clonotype was seen only a few times. The chain is built from TRBV10-1 and TRBJ2-7; D is tentatively TRBD1 or TRBD2 (5 bases each). CDR3 length: 14 amino acids. V lost 2 bases to trimming and J lost 5 bases, with 13 bases between them. Germline V gives CDR1 WNHNN, CDR2 SYGVQD (reference sequence). CDR3 DNA sequence: TGCGCCAGCAGTGAGCCGGGACCAGGCAACGAGCAGTACTTC. It yields the protein CASSEPGPGNEQYF.

This clonotype was picked up one time. The chain couples TRBV9 to TRBJ1-5; D unclear. The ends were cut back, 0 bases at V and 8 bases at J, with 9 bases in the middle. Germline V gene data show CDR1 as SGDLS and CDR2 as YYNGEE. The CDR3 runs 13 residues. The CDR3 DNA follows: TGTGCCAGCAGCGTAGGAGGGTCCAAGCCCCAGCATTTT. Amino acid sequence: CASSVGGSKPQHF. The full variable domain, completed using reference TRBV9 and TRBJ1-5, is DSGVTQTPKHLITATGQRVTLRCSPRSGDLSVYWYQQSLDQGLQFLIQYYNGEERAKGNILERFSAQQFPDLHSELNLSSLELGDSALYFCASSVGGSKPQHFGDGTRLSIL.

The chain is built from TRBV20-1 and TRBJ1-2; D is unresolved. The CDR3 loop spans 12 amino acids. V was clipped by 0 bases and J by 10 bases, with 12 bases between them. Germline V lookup: CDR1 DFQATT, CDR2 SNEGSKA (reference sequence). As DNA, the CDR3 is TGCAGTGCTAGAGATCGACTACTCCCCTACACCTTC. It translates to CSARDRLLPYTF.

The genes are TRBV7-9 and TRBJ1-6; TRBD1 might be the D (6 bases). CDR1 and CDR2 from the germline V gene are SEHNR and FQNEAQ (reference sequence). The CDR3 length is 15 residues. Trimming shortened V by 1 base and J by 11 bases, and 15 bases separated the two germline ends. The CDR3 nucleotides are TGTGCCAGCAGCTTAGGAGGGGGACTCGGGACACCCCTCCACTTT. Translating gives CASSLGGGLGTPLHF.